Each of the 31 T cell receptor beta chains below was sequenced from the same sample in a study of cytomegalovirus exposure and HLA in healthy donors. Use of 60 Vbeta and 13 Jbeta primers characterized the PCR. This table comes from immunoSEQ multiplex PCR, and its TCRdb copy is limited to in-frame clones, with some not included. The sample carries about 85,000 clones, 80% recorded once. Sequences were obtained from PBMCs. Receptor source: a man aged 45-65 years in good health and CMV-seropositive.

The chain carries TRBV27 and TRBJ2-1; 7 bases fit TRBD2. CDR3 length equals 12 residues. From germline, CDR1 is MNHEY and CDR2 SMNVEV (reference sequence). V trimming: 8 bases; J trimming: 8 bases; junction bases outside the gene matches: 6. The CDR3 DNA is TGTGCCAGCGAAACGGGGAGGGATGAGCAGTTCTTC. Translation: CASETGRDEQFF.

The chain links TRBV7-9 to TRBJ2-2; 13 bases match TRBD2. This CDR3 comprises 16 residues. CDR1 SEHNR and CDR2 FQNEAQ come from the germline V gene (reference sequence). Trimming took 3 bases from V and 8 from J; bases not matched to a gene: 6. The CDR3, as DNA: TGTGCCAGCAGCTTCCCGGGACTAGCGGGAACGGGGGAGCTGTTTTTT. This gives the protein CASSFPGLAGTGELFF.

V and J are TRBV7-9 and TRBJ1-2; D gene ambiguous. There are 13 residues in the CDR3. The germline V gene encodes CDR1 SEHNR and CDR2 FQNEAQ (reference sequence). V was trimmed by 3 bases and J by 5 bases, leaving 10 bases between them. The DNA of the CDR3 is TGTGCCAGCAGCTTCGGCGGCCTTTATGGCTACACCTTC. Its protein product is CASSFGGLYGYTF.

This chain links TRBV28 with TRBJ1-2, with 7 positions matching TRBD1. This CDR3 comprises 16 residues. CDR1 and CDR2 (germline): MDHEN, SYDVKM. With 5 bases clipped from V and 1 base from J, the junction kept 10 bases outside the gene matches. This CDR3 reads CASSDNRQGHNYGYTF. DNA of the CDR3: TGTGCCAGCAGTGACAACAGACAGGGACATAACTATGGCTACACCTTC.

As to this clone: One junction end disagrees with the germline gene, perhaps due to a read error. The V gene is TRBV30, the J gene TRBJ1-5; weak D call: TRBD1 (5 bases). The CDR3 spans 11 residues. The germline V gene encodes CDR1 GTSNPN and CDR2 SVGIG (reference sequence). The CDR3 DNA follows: TGTGCCTGGAGTGTGGGGCAGGCAAGCTATTTT. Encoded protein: CAWSVGQASYF.

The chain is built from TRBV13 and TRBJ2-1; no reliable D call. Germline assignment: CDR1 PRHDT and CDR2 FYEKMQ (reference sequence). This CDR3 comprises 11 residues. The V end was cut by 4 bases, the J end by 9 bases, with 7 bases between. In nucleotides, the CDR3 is TGTGCCAGCAGCTCGTCCCGTGAGCAGTTCTTC. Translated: CASSSSREQFF. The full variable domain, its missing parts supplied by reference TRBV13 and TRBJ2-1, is AAGVIQSPRHLIKEKRETATLKCYPIPRHDTVYWYQQGPGQDPQFLISFYEKMQSDKGSIPDRFSAQQFSDYHSELNMSSLELGDSALYFCASSSSREQFFGPGTRLTVL.

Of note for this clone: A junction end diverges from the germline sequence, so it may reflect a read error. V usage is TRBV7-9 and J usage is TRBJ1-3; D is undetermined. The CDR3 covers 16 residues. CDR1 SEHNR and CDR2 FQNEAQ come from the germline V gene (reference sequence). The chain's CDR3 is CSSSWSQTPSGNTIYF. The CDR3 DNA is TGTTCCAGCAGCTGGTCACAAACACCCTCTGGAAACACCATATATTTT.

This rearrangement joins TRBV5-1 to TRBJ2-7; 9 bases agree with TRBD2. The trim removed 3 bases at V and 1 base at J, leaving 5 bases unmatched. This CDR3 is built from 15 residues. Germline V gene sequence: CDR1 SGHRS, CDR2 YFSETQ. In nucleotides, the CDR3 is TGCGCCAGCAGCTCGTTTAGCGGGAGTTCCTACGAGCAGTACTTC. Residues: CASSSFSGSSYEQYF.

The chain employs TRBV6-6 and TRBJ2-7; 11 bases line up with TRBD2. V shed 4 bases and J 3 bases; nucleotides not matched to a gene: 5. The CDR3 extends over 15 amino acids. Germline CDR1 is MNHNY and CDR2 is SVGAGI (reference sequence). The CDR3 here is CASSSLAGGFYEQYF. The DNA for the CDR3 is TGTGCCAGCAGTTCGCTAGCGGGAGGCTTCTACGAGCAGTACTTC.

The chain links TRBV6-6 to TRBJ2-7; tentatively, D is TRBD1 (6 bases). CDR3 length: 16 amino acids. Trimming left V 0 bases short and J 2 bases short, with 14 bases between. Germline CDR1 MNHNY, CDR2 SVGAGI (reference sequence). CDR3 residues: CASSYSSKGHPYEQYF. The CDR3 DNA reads TGTGCCAGCAGTTACTCGAGCAAGGGACATCCCTACGAGCAGTACTTC.

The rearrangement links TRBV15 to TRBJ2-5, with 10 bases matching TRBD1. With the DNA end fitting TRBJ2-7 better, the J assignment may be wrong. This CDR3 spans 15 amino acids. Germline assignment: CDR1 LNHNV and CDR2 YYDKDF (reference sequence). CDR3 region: CATSRGTGGRYEQYF. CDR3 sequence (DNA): TGTGCCACCAGCAGAGGGACAGGGGGACGTTACGAGCAGTACTTC.

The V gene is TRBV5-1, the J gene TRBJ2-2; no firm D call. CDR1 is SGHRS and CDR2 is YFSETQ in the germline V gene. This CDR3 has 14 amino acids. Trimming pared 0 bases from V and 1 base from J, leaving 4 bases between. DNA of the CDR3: TGCGCCAGCAGCTTGGTACAGAACACCGGGGAGCTGTTTTTT. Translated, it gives CASSLVQNTGELFF. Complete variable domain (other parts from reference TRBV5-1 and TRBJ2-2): KAGVTQTPRYLIKTRGQQVTLSCSPISGHRSVSWYQQTPGQGLQFLFEYFSETQRNKGNFPGRFSGRQFSNSRSEMNVSTLELGDSALYLCASSLVQNTGELFFGEGSRLTVL.

The CDR3 sequence is CAWGGSSGIQDTQYF. CDR3 DNA: TGTGCCTGGGGGGGGTCTAGCGGGATACAAGATACGCAGTATTTT. This chain links TRBV30 with TRBJ2-3, with 9 bases aligning to TRBD2. Germline V CDR1 and CDR2: GTSNPN, SVGIG (reference sequence). The CDR3 contains 15 residues. V was clipped by 5 bases and J by 5 bases; unmatched bases: 11.

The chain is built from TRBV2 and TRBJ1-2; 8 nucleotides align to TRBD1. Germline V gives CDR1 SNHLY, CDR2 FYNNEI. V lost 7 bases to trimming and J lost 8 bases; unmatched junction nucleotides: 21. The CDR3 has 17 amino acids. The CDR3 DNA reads TGTGCCAGCAAAGCAGGGGGCACTATCCAAATCGCCAAAGGCTACACCTTC. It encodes CASKAGGTIQIAKGYTF.

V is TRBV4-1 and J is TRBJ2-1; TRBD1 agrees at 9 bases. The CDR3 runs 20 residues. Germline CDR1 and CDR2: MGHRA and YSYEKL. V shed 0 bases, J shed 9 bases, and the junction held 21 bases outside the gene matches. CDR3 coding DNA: TGCGCCAGCAGCCAAGACTTTTGGGGTCTCCGGGACAGGGTAAAAGTTGAGCAGTTCTTC. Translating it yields CASSQDFWGLRDRVKVEQFF.

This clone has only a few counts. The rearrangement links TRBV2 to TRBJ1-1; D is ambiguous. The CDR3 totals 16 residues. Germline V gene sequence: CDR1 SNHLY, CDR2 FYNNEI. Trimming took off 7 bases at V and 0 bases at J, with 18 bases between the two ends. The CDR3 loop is CASISPLGVLNTEAFF. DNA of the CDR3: TGTGCCAGCATCTCACCCCTGGGAGTTTTGAACACTGAAGCTTTCTTT.

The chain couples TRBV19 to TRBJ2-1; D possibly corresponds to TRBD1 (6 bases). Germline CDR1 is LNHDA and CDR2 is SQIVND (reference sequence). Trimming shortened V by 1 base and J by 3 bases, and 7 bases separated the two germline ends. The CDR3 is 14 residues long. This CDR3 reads CASSIVDSYNEQFF. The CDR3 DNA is TGTGCCAGTAGTATAGTGGACAGCTACAATGAGCAGTTCTTC.

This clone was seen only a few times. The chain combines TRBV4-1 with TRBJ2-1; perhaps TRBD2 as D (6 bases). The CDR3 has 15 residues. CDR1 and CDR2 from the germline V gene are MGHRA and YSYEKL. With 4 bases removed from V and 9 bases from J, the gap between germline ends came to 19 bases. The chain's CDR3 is CASSPRDLAMGEQFF. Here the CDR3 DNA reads TGCGCCAGCAGCCCCCGGGACTTAGCGATGGGTGAGCAGTTCTTC.

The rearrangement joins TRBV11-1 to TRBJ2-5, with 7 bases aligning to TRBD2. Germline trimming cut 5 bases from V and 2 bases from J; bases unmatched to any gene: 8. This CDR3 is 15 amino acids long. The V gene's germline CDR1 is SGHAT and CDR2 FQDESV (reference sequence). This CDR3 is CASSPRDYGQETQYF. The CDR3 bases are TGTGCCAGCAGCCCTAGGGACTACGGACAAGAGACCCAGTACTTC. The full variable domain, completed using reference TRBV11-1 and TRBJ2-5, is EAEVAQSPRYKITEKSQAVAFWCDPISGHATLYWYRQILGQGPELLVQFQDESVVDDSQLPKDRFSAERLKGVDSTLKIQPAELGDSAMYLCASSPRDYGQETQYFGPGTRLLVL.

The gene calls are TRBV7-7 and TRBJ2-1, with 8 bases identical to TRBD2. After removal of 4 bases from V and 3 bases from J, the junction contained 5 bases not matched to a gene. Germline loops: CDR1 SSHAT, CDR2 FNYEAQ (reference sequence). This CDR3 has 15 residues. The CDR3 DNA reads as TGTGCCAGCAGCTCCTCAGCGGGAGTCTACAATGAGCAGTTCTTC. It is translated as CASSSSAGVYNEQFF.

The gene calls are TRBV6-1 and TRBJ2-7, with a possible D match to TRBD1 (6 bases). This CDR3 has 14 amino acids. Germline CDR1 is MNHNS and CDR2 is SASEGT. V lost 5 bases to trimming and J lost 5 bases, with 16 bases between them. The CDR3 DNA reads TGTGCCAGCAGTCTCCTCAGGGGTCCGGACGAGCAGTACTTC. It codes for CASSLLRGPDEQYF.

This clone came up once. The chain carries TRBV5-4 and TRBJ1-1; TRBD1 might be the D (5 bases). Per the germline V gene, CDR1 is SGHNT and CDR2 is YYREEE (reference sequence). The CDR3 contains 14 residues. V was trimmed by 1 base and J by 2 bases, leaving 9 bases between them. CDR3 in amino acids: CASSLLRGNTEAFF. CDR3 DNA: TGTGCCAGCAGCTTGTTAAGGGGAAACACTGAAGCTTTCTTT.

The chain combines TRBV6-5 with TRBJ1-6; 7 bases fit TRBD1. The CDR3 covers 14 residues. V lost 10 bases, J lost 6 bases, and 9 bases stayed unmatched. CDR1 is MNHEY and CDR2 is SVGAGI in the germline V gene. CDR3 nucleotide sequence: TGTGCCACCAATAGACAGGGTAGTAATTCACCCCTCCACTTT. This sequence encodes CATNRQGSNSPLHF.

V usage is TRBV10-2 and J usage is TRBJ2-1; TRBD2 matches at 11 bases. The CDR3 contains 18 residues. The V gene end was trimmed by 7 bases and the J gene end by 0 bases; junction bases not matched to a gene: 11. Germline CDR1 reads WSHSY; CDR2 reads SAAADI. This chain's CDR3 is CASTGGLAGHSSYNEQFF. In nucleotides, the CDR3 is TGCGCCAGCACCGGAGGACTAGCGGGCCATAGCTCCTACAATGAGCAGTTCTTC.

The CDR3 DNA sequence: TGTGCCAGCGGAGGCGTGCGAAACACCATATATTTT. The encoded protein is CASGGVRNTIYF. The rearrangement links TRBV2 to TRBJ1-3; D not resolved. Per germline, CDR1 SNHLY and CDR2 FYNNEI. There are 12 residues in the CDR3. With 8 bases removed from V and 5 bases from J, the gap between germline ends came to 10 bases.

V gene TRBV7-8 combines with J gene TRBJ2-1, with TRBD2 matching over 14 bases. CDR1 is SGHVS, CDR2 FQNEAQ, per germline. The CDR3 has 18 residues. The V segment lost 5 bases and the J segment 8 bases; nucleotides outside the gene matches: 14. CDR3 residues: CASSHPGTSGSVIDEQFF. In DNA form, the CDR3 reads TGTGCCAGCAGCCACCCCGGGACTAGCGGGAGTGTGATAGATGAGCAGTTCTTC.

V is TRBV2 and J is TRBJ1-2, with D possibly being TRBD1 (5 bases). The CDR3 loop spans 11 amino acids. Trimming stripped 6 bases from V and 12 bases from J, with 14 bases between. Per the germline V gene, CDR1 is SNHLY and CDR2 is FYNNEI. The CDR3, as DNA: TGTGCCAGCAGAATCGGGCAGGGAAACACCTTC. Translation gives CASRIGQGNTF.

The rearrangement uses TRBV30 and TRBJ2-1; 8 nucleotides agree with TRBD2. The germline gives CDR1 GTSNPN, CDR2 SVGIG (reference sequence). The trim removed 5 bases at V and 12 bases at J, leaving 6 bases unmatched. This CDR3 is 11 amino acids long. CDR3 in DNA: TGTGCCTGGTATTCCAGCGGGGGGCAGTTCTTC. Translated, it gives CAWYSSGGQFF.

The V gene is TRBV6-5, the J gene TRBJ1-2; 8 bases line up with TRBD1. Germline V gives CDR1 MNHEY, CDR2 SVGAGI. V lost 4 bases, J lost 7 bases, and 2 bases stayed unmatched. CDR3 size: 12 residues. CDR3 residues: CASSSTGAGYTF. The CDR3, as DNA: TGTGCCAGCAGTTCGACAGGGGCTGGCTACACCTTC.

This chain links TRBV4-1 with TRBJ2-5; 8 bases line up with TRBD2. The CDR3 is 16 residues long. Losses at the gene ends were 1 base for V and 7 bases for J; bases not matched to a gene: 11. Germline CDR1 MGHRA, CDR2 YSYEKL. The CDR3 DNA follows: TGCGCCAGCAGCCAAGTTGGTCCCGGGACTAGAAGGACCCAGTACTTC. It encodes CASSQVGPGTRRTQYF.

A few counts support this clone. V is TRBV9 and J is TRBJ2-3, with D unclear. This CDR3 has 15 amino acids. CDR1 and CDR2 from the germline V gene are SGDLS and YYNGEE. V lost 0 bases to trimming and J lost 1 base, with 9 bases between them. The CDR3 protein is CASSVGTTRTDTQYF. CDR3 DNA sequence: TGTGCCAGCAGCGTAGGTACTACACGCACAGATACGCAGTATTTT.